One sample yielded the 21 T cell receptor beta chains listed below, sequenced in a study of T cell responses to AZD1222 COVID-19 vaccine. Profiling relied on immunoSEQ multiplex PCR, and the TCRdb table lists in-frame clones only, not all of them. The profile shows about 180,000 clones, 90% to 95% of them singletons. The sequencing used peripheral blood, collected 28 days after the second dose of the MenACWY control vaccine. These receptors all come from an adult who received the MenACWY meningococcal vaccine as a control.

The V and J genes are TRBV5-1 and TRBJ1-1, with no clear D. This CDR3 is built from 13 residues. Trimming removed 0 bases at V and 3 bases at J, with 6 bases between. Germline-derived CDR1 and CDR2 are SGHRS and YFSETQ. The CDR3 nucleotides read TGCGCCAGCAGCTTGGACGTTTACACTGAAGCTTTCTTT. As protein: CASSLDVYTEAFF.

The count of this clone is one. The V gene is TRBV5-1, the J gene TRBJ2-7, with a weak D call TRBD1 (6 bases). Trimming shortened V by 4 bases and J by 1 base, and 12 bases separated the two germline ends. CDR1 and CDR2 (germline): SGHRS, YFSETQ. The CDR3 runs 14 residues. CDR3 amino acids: CASSPDSGSYEQYF. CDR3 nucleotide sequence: TGCGCCAGCAGCCCGGACAGTGGTTCCTACGAGCAGTACTTC.

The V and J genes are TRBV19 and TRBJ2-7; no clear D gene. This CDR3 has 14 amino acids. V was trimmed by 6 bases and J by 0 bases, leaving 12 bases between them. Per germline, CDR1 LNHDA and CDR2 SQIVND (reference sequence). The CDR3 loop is CASRPRTGSYEQYF. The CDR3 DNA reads TGTGCCAGTAGGCCCAGGACCGGCTCCTACGAGCAGTACTTC.

Here the CDR3 reads CASSQDRRGDGYTF. The CDR3 DNA reads as TGTGCCAGCAGCCAAGATCGTCGGGGGGATGGCTACACCTTC. The J gene is TRBJ1-2, the V gene TRBV4-2, with D tentatively TRBD1 (5 bases). The V gene's germline CDR1 is LGHNA and CDR2 YNFKEQ. Trimming took 0 bases from V and 6 from J, leaving 11 bases between them. The CDR3 covers 14 residues.

CDR3 region: CASSQATRGEGNTIYF. The CDR3, as DNA: TGTGCCAGCAGCCAAGCCACCAGGGGGGAAGGAAACACCATATATTTT. The gene calls are TRBV4-2 and TRBJ1-3; 7 positions match TRBD1. Trimming at V came to 1 base and at J to 4 bases, leaving 7 bases not matched to a gene. Germline assignment: CDR1 LGHNA and CDR2 YNFKEQ. The CDR3 spans 16 residues.

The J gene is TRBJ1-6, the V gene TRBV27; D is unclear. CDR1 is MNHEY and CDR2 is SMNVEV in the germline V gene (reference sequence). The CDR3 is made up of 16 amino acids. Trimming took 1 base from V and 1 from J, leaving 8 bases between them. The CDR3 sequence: CASSLFATSYNSPLHF. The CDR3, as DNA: TGTGCCAGCAGTTTATTCGCCACTTCCTATAATTCACCCCTCCACTTT.

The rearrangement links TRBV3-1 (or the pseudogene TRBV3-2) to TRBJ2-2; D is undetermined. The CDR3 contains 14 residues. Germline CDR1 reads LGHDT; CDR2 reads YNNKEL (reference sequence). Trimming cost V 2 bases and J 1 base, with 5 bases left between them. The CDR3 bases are TGTGCCAGCAGCCAACTGGTGAACACCGGGGAGCTGTTTTTT. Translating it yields CASSQLVNTGELFF.

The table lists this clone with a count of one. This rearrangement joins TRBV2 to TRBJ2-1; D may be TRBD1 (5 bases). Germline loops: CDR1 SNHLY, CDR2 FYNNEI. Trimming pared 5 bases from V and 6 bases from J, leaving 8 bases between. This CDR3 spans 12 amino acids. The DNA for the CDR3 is TGTGCCAGCAGTTGGACACCCAATGAGCAGTTCTTC. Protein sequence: CASSWTPNEQFF.

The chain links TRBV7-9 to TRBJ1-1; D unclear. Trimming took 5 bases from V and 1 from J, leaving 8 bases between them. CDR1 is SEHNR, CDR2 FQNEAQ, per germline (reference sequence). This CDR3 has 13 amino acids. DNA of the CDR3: TGTGCCAGCAGCCCGCAGACGAACACTGAAGCTTTCTTT. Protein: CASSPQTNTEAFF. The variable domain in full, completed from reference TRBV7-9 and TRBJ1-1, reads DTGVSQNPRHKITKRGQNVTFRCDPISEHNRLYWYRQTLGQGPEFLTYFQNEAQLEKSRLLSDRFSAERPKGSFSTLEIQRTEQGDSAMYLCASSPQTNTEAFFGQGTRLTVV.

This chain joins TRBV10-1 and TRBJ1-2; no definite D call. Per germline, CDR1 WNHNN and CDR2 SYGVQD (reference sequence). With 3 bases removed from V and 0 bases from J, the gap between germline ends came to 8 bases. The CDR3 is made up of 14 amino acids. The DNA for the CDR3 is TGCGCCAGCAGTGAAAATCGGGCTAACTATGGCTACACCTTC. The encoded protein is CASSENRANYGYTF.

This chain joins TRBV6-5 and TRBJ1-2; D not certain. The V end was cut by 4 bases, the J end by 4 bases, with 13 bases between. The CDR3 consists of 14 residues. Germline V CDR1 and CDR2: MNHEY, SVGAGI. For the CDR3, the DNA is TGTGCCAGCAGTTCCACAAGGGCCAGCTATGGCTACACCTTC. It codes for CASSSTRASYGYTF.

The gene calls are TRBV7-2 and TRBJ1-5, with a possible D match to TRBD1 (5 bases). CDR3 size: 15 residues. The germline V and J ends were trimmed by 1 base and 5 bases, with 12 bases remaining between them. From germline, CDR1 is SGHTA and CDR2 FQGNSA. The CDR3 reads CASSLDSGGDQPQHF. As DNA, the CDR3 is TGTGCCAGCAGCTTAGATTCCGGGGGGGATCAGCCCCAGCATTTT.

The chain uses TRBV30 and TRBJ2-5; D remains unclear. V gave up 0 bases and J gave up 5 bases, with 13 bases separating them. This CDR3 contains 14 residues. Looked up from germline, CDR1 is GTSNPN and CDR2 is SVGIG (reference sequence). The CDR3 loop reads CAWSVRLGRETQYF. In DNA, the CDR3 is TGTGCCTGGAGTGTAAGATTAGGGCGCGAGACCCAGTACTTC. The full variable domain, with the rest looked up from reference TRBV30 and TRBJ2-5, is SQTIHQWPATLVQPVGSPLSLECTVEGTSNPNLYWYRQAAGRGLQLLFYSVGIGQISSEVPQNLSASRPQDRQFILSSKKLLLSDSGFYLCAWSVRLGRETQYFGPGTRLLVL.

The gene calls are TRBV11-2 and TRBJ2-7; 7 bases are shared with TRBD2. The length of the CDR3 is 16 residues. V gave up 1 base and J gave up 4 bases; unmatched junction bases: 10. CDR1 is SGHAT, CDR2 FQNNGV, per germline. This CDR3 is CASSLALAGVGYEQYF. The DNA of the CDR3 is TGTGCCAGCAGCTTAGCCTTGGCGGGGGTCGGGTACGAGCAGTACTTC.

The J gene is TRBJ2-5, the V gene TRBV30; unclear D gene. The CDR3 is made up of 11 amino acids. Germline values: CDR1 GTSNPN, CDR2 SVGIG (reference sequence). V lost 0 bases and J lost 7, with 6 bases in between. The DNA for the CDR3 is TGTGCCTGGAGTGTAGTGGGGACCCAGTACTTC. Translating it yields CAWSVVGTQYF. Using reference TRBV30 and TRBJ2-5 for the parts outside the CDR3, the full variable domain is SQTIHQWPATLVQPVGSPLSLECTVEGTSNPNLYWYRQAAGRGLQLLFYSVGIGQISSEVPQNLSASRPQDRQFILSSKKLLLSDSGFYLCAWSVVGTQYFGPGTRLLVL.

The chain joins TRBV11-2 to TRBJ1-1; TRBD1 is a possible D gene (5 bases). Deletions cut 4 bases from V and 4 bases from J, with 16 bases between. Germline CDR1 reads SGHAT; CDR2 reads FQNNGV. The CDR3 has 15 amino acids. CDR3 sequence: CASSSGWQGGTEAFF. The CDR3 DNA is TGTGCCAGCAGCTCCGGGTGGCAGGGAGGCACTGAAGCTTTCTTT.

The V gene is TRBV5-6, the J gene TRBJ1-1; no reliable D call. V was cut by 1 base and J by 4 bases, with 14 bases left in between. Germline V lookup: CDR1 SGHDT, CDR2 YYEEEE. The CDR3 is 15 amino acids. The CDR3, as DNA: TGTGCCAGCAGCTTGAGGTTAACACTCTTCACTGAAGCTTTCTTT. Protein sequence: CASSLRLTLFTEAFF.

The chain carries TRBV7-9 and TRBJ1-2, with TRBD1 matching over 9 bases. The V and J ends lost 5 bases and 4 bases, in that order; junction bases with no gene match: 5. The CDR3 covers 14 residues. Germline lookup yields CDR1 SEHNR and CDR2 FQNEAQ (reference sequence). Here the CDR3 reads CASSQLQGAYGYTF. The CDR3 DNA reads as TGTGCCAGCAGCCAATTACAGGGGGCCTATGGCTACACCTTC.

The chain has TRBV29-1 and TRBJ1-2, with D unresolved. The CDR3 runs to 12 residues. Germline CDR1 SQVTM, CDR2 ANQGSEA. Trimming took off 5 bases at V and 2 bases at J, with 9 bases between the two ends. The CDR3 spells CSVNQRNYGYTF. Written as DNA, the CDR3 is TGCAGCGTTAACCAACGGAACTATGGCTACACCTTC.

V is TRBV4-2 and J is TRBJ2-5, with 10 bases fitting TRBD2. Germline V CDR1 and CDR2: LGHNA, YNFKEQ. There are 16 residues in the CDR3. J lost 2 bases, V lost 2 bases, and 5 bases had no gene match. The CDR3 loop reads CASSQNSGGPQETQYF. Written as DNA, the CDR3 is TGTGCCAGCAGCCAAAATAGCGGGGGGCCTCAAGAGACCCAGTACTTC.

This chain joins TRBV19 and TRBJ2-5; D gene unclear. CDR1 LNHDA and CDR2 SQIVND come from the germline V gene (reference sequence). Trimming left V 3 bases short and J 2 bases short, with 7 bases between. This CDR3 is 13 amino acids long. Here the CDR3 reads CASSIFRQETQYF. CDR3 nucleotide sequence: TGTGCCAGTAGTATTTTCAGACAAGAGACCCAGTACTTC.